What follows is one TCR beta chain and its context. This entry is derived from a study of blood T cell repertoires in COVID-19. Study overall: The study drew acute and convalescent COVID-19 samples from the United States, Italy and Spain. In each case, the material was cDNA or gDNA derived from T cells, B-cell-depleted T cells, or PBMCs.

Only in-frame clones appear in the TCRdb table, and some are missing; sequencing was by immunoSEQ multiplex PCR. The sample has more than 25,000 clones, roughly 87% seen once. The CDR3 totals 16 residues. V shed 2 bases and J 5 bases; nucleotides not matched to a gene: 8. Germline-derived CDR1 and CDR2 are LGHDT and YNNKEL (reference sequence). Input material: peripheral blood. The V and J genes are TRBV3-1 (or the pseudogene TRBV3-2) and TRBJ2-5, with 10 bases lining up with TRBD2. The sequence came from a human donor with acute or convalescent COVID-19. The donor label of this sample is uncertain. In nucleotides, the CDR3 is TGTGCCAGCAGCCAACTAAGCGGGGGGGCGGCGGAGACCCAGTACTTC. The encoded protein is CASSQLSGGAAETQYF.